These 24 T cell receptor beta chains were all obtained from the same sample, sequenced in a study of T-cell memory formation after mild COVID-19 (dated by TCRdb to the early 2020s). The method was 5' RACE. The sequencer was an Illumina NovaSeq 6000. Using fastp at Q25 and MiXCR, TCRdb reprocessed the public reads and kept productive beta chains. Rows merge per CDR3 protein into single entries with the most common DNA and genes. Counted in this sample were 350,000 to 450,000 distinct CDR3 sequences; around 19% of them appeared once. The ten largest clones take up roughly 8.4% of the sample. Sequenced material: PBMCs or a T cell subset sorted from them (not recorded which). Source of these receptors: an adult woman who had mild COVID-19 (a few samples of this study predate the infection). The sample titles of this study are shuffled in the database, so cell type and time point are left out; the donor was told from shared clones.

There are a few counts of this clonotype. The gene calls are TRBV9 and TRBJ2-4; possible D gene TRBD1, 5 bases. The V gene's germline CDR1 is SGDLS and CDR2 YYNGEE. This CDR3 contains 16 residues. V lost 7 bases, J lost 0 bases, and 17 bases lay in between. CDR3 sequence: CASSQEGAGAKNIQYF. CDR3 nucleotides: TGTGCCAGCTCCCAGGAAGGGGCCGGAGCCAAAAACATTCAGTACTTC.

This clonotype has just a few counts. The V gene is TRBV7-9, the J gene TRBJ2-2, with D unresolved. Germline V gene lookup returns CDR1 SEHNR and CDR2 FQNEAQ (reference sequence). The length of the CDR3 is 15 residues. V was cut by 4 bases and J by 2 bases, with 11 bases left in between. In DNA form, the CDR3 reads TGTGCCAGCAGCTCTAGAGACGGAAACACCGGGGAGCTGTTTTTT. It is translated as CASSSRDGNTGELFF.

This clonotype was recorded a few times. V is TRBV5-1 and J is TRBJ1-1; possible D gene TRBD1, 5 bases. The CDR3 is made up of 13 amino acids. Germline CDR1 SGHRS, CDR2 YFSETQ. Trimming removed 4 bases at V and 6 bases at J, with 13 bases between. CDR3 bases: TGCGCCAGCAGCATTCAGGGCTACCCTGAAGCTTTCTTT. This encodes CASSIQGYPEAFF. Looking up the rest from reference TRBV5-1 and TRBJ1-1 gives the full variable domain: KAGVTQTPRYLIKTRGQQVTLSCSPISGHRSVSWYQQTPGQGLQFLFEYFSETQRNKGNFPGRFSGRQFSNSRSEMNVSTLELGDSALYLCASSIQGYPEAFFGQGTRLTVV.

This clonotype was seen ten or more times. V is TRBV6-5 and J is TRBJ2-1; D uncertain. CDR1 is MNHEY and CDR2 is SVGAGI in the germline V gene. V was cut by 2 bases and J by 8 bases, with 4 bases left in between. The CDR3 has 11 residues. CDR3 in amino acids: CASSYSYEQFF. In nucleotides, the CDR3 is TGTGCCAGCAGTTACAGTTATGAGCAGTTCTTC.

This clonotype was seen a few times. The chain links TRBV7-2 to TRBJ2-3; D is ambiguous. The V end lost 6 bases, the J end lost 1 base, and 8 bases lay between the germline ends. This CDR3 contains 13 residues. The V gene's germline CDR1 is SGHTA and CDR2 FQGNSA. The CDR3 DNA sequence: TGTGCCAGCAGGGATCCGGGCACAGATACGCAGTATTTT. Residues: CASRDPGTDTQYF.

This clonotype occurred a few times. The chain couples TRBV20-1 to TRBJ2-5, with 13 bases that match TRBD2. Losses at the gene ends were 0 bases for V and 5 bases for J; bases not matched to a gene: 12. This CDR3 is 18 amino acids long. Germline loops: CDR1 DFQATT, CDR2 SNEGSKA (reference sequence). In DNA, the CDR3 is TGCAGTGCTAGAGATGCTCGCGGACTAGCGGGAGTGTGGGAGACCCAGTACTTC. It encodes CSARDARGLAGVWETQYF.

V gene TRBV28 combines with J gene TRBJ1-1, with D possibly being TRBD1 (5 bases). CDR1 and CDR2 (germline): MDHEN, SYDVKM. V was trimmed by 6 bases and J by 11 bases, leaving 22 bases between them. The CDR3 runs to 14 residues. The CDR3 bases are TGTGCCAGCAGGTCCCAGGGACGCCCCTTTGGGGCTTTCTTT. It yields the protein CASRSQGRPFGAFF.

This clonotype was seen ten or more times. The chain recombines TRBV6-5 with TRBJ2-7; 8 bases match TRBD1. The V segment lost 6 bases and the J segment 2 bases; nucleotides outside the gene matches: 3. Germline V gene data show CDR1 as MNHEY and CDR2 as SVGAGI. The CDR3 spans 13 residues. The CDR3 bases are TGTGCCAGCAGAAGGACAGGGCCCTACGAGCAGTACTTC. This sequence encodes CASRRTGPYEQYF.

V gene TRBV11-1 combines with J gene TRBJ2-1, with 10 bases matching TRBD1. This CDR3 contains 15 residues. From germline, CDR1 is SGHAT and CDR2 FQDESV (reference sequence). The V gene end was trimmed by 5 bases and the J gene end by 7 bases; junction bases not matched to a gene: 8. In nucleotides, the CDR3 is TGTGCCAGCAGCGCGCCCGGGACAGGGGTGAATGAGCAGTTCTTC. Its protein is CASSAPGTGVNEQFF.

The CDR3 DNA reads TGTGCCACCAGCAGAGATCAAGTTAGCAATCAGCCCCAGCATTTT. This sequence encodes CATSRDQVSNQPQHF. The gene calls are TRBV15 and TRBJ1-5; D gene uncertain. V lost 0 bases, J lost 0 bases, and 6 bases lay in between. There are 15 residues in the CDR3. CDR1 is LNHNV, CDR2 YYDKDF, per germline (reference sequence).

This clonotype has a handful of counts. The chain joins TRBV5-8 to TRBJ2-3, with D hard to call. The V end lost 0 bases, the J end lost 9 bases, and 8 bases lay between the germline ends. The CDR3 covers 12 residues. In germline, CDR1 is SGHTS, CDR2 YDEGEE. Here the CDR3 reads CASSLAPRTQYF. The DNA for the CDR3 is TGTGCCAGCAGCTTGGCCCCCAGAACGCAGTATTTT.

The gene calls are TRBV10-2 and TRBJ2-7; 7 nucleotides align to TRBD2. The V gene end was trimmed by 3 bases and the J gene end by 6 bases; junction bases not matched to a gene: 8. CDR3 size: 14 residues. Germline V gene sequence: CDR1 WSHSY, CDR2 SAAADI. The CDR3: CASSDPGQRGEQYF. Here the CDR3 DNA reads TGCGCCAGCAGTGACCCTGGGCAGCGGGGCGAGCAGTACTTC.

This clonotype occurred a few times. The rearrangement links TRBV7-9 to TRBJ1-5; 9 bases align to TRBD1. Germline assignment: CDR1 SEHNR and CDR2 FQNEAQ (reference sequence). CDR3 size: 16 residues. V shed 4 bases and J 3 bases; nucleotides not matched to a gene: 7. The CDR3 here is CASSYSGTGINQPQHF. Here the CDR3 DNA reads TGTGCCAGCAGCTACTCCGGGACAGGGATCAATCAGCCCCAGCATTTT.

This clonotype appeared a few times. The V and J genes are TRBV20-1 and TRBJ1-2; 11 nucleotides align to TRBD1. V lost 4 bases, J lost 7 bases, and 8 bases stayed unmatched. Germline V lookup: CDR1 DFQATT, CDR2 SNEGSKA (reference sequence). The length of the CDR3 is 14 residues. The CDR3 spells CSAIRGTGGPGYTF. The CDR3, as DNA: TGCAGTGCTATCCGCGGGACAGGGGGTCCTGGCTACACCTTC.

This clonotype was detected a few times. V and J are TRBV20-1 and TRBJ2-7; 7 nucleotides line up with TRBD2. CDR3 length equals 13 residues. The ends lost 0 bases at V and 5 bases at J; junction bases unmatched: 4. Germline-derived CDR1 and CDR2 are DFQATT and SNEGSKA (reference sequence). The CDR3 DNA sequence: TGCAGTGCTAGAGATGCAGGGAGGGACGAGCAGTACTTC. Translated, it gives CSARDAGRDEQYF.

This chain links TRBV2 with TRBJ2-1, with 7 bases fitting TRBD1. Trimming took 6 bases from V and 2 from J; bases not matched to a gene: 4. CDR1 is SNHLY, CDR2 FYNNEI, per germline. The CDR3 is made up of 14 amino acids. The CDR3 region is CASSTGTAYNEQFF. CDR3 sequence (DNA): TGTGCCAGCAGCACAGGGACAGCCTACAATGAGCAGTTCTTC.

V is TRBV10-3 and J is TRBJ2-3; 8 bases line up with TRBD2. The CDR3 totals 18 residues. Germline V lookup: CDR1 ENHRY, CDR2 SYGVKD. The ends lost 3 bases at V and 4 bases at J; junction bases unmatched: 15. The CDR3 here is CAISERRGALSMADTQYF. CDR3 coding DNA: TGTGCCATCAGTGAAAGGCGGGGGGCCCTTAGCATGGCAGATACGCAGTATTTT.

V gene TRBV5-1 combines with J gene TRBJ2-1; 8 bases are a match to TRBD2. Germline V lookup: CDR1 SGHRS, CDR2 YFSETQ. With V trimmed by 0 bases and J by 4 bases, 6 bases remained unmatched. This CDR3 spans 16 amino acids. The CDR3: CASSLVAGSHYNEQFF. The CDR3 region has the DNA TGCGCCAGCAGCTTGGTAGCGGGGTCACATTACAATGAGCAGTTCTTC.

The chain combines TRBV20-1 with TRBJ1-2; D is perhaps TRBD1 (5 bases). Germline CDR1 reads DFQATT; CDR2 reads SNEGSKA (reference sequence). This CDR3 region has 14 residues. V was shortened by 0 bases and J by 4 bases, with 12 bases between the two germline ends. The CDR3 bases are TGCAGTGCTAGAGATGCCAGGGAGGGCTATGGCTACACCTTC. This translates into CSARDAREGYGYTF.

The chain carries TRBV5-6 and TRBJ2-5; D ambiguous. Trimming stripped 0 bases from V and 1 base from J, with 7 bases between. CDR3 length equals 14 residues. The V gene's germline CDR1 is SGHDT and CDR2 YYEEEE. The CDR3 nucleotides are TGTGCCAGCAGCTTGGGGCTAGTCCAAGAGACCCAGTACTTC. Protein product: CASSLGLVQETQYF.

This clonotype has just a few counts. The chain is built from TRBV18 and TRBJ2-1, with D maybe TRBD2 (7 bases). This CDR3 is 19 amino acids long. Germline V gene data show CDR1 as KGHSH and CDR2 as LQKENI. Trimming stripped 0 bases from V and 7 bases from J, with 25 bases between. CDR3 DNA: TGTGCCAGCTCACCACCGAGTCTGTTGTTGGGGGGGCGTCGGAATGAGCAGTTCTTC. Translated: CASSPPSLLLGGRRNEQFF.

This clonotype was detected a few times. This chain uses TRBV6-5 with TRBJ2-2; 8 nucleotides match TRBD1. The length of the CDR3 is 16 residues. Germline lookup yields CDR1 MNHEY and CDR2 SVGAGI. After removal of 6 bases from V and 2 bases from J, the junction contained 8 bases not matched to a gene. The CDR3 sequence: CASRQRGQDNTGELFF. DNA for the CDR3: TGTGCCAGCAGGCAACGGGGACAGGATAACACCGGGGAGCTGTTTTTT.

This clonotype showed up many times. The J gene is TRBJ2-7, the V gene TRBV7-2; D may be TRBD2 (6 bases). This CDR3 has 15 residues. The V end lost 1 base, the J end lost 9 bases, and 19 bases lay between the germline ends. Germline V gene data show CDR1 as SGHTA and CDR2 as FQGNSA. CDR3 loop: CASSLDLRGYGGQYF. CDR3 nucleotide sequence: TGTGCCAGCAGCTTAGATCTTAGGGGCTACGGGGGGCAGTACTTC.

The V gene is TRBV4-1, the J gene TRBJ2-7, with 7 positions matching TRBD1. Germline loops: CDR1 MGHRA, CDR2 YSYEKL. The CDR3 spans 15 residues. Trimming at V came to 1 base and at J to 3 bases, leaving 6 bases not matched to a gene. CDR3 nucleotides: TGCGCCAGCAGCCAAGTAGAAGGGGGCAACTACGAGCAGTACTTC. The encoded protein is CASSQVEGGNYEQYF.